These 21 T cell receptor beta chains were all obtained from the same sample, sequenced in a study. TCRdb used MiXCR to reprocess the RT-PCR reads, holding one entry per CDR3 protein. Among fewer than 800,000 distinct CDR3 sequences listed, 14% were seen once. Sequencing was carried out using memory CD4+ T cells from blood. These receptors were obtained from a female donor in good health, serving as a healthy control.

This clonotype was counted many times. This sequence joins TRBV7-3 and TRBJ2-1, with 12 bases aligning to TRBD2. Germline CDR1 reads SGHTA; CDR2 reads FQGTGA. The CDR3 consists of 14 residues. Trimming cost V 5 bases and J 5 bases; bases outside gene matches: 1. This CDR3 reads CASSRTSGNNEQFF. In nucleotides, the CDR3 is TGTGCCAGCAGCAGGACTAGCGGGAACAATGAGCAGTTCTTC. Full variable domain (missing parts from reference TRBV7-3 and TRBJ2-1): GAGVSQTPSNKVTEKGKYVELRCDPISGHTALYWYRQSLGQGPEFLIYFQGTGAADDSGLPNDRFFAVRPEGSVSTLKIQRTERGDSAVYLCASSRTSGNNEQFFGPGTRLTVL.

This clonotype was counted ten times or more. The chain couples TRBV12-3 or TRBV12-4 to TRBJ1-4; tentatively, D is TRBD1 (5 bases). There are 16 residues in the CDR3. V lost 7 bases to trimming and J lost 7 bases, with 22 bases between them. Written as DNA, the CDR3 is TGTGCCAGCACCCGGGGTTCGGGGCTTGGTGGTGAAAAACTGTTTTTT. It encodes CASTRGSGLGGEKLFF.

This clonotype was seen a handful of times. CDR3 residues: CASSRRGGVGETQYF. The CDR3 nucleotides read TGCGCCAGCAGCCGGAGGGGGGGAGTAGGAGAGACCCAGTACTTC. The V call is TRBV5-1, the J call TRBJ2-5; the D gene is possibly TRBD2 (7 bases). The CDR3 has 15 amino acids. Trimming shortened V by 4 bases and J by 4 bases, and 17 bases separated the two germline ends. Germline V gene data show CDR1 as SGHRS and CDR2 as YFSETQ.

In this sample, this clonotype turned up a few times. The rearrangement links TRBV7-9 to TRBJ2-3; 12 nucleotides agree with TRBD2. The CDR3 runs to 17 residues. CDR1 is SEHNR and CDR2 is FQNEAQ in the germline V gene (reference sequence). J gave up 1 base and V 5 bases, and 7 bases lay outside the gene matches. The CDR3 here is CASSGSRLAGGTDTQYF. The CDR3 region has the DNA TGTGCCAGCAGCGGATCACGACTAGCGGGAGGCACAGATACGCAGTATTTT.

The table lists this clonotype with many counts. This chain connects TRBV5-1 to TRBJ2-7, with 7 bases aligning to TRBD1. The CDR3 has 15 residues. With 3 bases clipped from V and 6 bases from J, the junction kept 12 bases outside the gene matches. Germline CDR1 reads SGHRS; CDR2 reads YFSETQ. The CDR3 is CASSSGPGQTTEQYF. The CDR3 DNA follows: TGCGCCAGCAGCTCAGGACCGGGACAGACTACCGAGCAGTACTTC.

This clonotype was seen a handful of times. The chain combines TRBV29-1 with TRBJ1-4, with D tentatively TRBD1 (5 bases). The CDR3 length is 13 residues. Between the trimmed V and J ends, which lost 5 bases and 8 bases, there was a span of 15 bases. Germline V gene sequence: CDR1 SQVTM, CDR2 ANQGSEA. The CDR3 here is CSVKPQGNEKLFF. For the CDR3, the DNA is TGCAGCGTTAAACCCCAGGGAAACGAAAAACTGTTTTTT. The whole variable domain, filled in from reference TRBV29-1 and TRBJ1-4, reads SAVISQKPSRDICQRGTSLTIQCQVDSQVTMMFWYRQQPGQSLTLIATANQGSEATYESGFVIDKFPISRPNLTFSTLTVSNMSPEDSSIYLCSVKPQGNEKLFFGSGTQLSVL.

With respect to this clonotype: The junction and the germline gene differ at one end; a read error may be behind it. The V gene is TRBV20-1, the J gene TRBJ2-7; 8 positions match TRBD2. The CDR3 runs 11 residues. The germline gives CDR1 DFQATT, CDR2 SNEGSKA (reference sequence). CDR3 sequence: CSAGVSGALLF. As DNA, the CDR3 is TGCAGTGCTGGGGTTAGCGGGGCCCTGCTTTTC.

This clonotype has a handful of counts. The chain carries TRBV7-2 and TRBJ1-1; a possible D gene is TRBD1 (5 bases). The CDR3 has 17 amino acids. Trimming cost V 1 base and J 2 bases, with 17 bases left between them. Germline-derived CDR1 and CDR2 are SGHTA and FQGNSA. The CDR3 DNA follows: TGTGCCAGCAGCTTAGGTGGGCAGGGAAATCTCAACACTGAAGCTTTCTTT. Translation: CASSLGGQGNLNTEAFF.

This clonotype was found many times. The V gene is TRBV7-8, the J gene TRBJ2-7; 7 bases map to TRBD1. The CDR3 length is 14 residues. Germline CDR1 is SGHVS and CDR2 is FQNEAQ. V lost 5 bases and J lost 2; bases outside the gene matches: 6. In DNA, the CDR3 is TGTGCCAGCAGCCCCCGGGACAGTACCTACGAGCAGTACTTC. Protein product: CASSPRDSTYEQYF.

The chain joins TRBV19 to TRBJ1-2; the match to TRBD1 covers 7 bases. The CDR3 is 13 amino acids. Germline V lookup: CDR1 LNHDA, CDR2 SQIVND (reference sequence). Trimming cost V 6 bases and J 6 bases; bases outside gene matches: 7. Here the CDR3 DNA reads TGTGCCAGTAGGAGCCGGGACAGTCATGGCTACACCTTC. It encodes CASRSRDSHGYTF.

The chain combines TRBV12-3 or TRBV12-4 with TRBJ2-1, with TRBD2 matching over 16 bases. After removal of 0 bases from V and 2 bases from J, the junction contained 7 bases not matched to a gene. This CDR3 comprises 20 residues. CDR3 residues: CASSLAGGLAGGLPYNEQFF. CDR3 nucleotides: TGTGCCAGCAGTTTAGCGGGGGGACTAGCGGGAGGGCTCCCCTACAATGAGCAGTTCTTC.

This chain joins TRBV27 and TRBJ2-5; D assignment may be TRBD1 or TRBD2 (5 bases each). This CDR3 contains 13 residues. CDR1 is MNHEY and CDR2 is SMNVEV in the germline V gene (reference sequence). Trimming pared 5 bases from V and 5 bases from J, leaving 12 bases between. CDR3 DNA sequence: TGTGCCAGCAGTAGAGGGGTTTTGGAGACCCAGTACTTC. Translated, it gives CASSRGVLETQYF.

For the CDR3, the DNA is TGTGCCACCAGTGATCGCACAGGGAATAGCTACAATGAGCAGTTCTTC. Protein sequence: CATSDRTGNSYNEQFF. The chain joins TRBV24-1 to TRBJ2-1, with D perhaps TRBD1 (6 bases). The germline CDR1 and CDR2 sequences are KGHDR and SFDVKD. V was shortened by 3 bases and J by 3 bases, with 14 bases between the two germline ends. The CDR3 spans 16 residues.

This clonotype was seen at least ten times. V gene TRBV7-3 combines with J gene TRBJ2-1; 13 nucleotides match TRBD2. Unmatched junction bases numbered 5, after V lost 1 base and J lost 8 bases. CDR1 and CDR2 (germline): SGHTA, FQGTGA. This CDR3 spans 16 amino acids. The CDR3 nucleotides are TGTGCCAGCAGCTTAATCGGGACTAGCGGGATCGATGAGCAGTTCTTC. This encodes CASSLIGTSGIDEQFF.

This clonotype was detected ten times or more. The J gene is TRBJ2-3, the V gene TRBV7-2; 8 positions agree with TRBD2. The CDR3 loop spans 16 amino acids. Trimming removed 5 bases from V and 2 bases from J; junction bases left unmatched: 9. From germline, CDR1 is SGHTA and CDR2 FQGNSA. CDR3 amino acids: CASSQRSGGVTDTQYF. CDR3 DNA: TGTGCCAGCAGCCAACGAAGCGGGGGAGTCACAGATACGCAGTATTTT.

This clonotype was observed many times. The rearrangement uses TRBV4-1 and TRBJ1-2, with 11 bases lining up with TRBD1. V was pared by 0 bases and J by 4 bases, with 4 bases of the junction left unmatched. Germline lookup yields CDR1 MGHRA and CDR2 YSYEKL. This CDR3 is built from 16 residues. The CDR3 coding sequence is TGCGCCAGCAGCCAAGAACGGACAGGGGGCATCTATGGCTACACCTTC. This codes for CASSQERTGGIYGYTF.

This clonotype was recorded at least ten times. This chain uses TRBV6-6 with TRBJ1-4; no clear D gene. Germline V gives CDR1 MNHNY, CDR2 SVGAGI (reference sequence). This CDR3 spans 13 amino acids. V dropped 0 bases and J dropped 7 bases, with 6 bases sitting between them. This CDR3 is CASSYSTGEKLFF. Written as DNA, the CDR3 is TGTGCCAGCAGTTACTCGACGGGTGAAAAACTGTTTTTT.

This clonotype has just a few counts. The chain links TRBV10-3 to TRBJ1-5; no definite D call. Trimming removed 0 bases at V and 7 bases at J, with 13 bases between. Germline CDR1 and CDR2: ENHRY and SYGVKD. The CDR3 totals 15 residues. The CDR3: CAISESGNRGQPQHF. CDR3 in DNA: TGTGCCATCAGTGAGTCGGGGAACCGTGGCCAGCCCCAGCATTTT.

This clonotype came up many times. Here the CDR3 DNA reads TGCAGTGCTCGCCCAGGGGGGGAGCCCGGGGAGCTGTTTTTT. The encoded protein is CSARPGGEPGELFF. The J gene is TRBJ2-2, the V gene TRBV20-1; D tentatively reads TRBD1 or TRBD2 (7 bases each). This CDR3 spans 14 amino acids. Germline V gene lookup returns CDR1 DFQATT and CDR2 SNEGSKA (reference sequence). Trimming took 5 bases from V and 6 from J, leaving 16 bases between them.

This rearrangement joins TRBV3-1 to TRBJ2-1; D is perhaps TRBD2 (5 bases). CDR1 and CDR2 from the germline V gene are LGHDT and YNNKEL (reference sequence). The V end was cut by 4 bases, the J end by 4 bases, with 11 bases between. This CDR3 comprises 14 residues. DNA for the CDR3: TGTGCCAGCAGCCCCTGGACTGAGTACAATGAGCAGTTCTTC. It specifies CASSPWTEYNEQFF.

This chain joins TRBV27 and TRBJ1-2; perhaps TRBD1 as D (5 bases). Looked up from germline, CDR1 is MNHEY and CDR2 is SMNVEV (reference sequence). The CDR3 contains 14 residues. V dropped 5 bases and J dropped 3 bases, with 13 bases sitting between them. DNA of the CDR3: TGTGCCAGCAGTAAAAGGGAGGGACACTATGGCTACACCTTC. Its translation: CASSKREGHYGYTF.